This T cell receptor beta chain is from a study of Graves' ophthalmopathy and Graves' hyperthyroidism. The study, taken as a whole, reports: At around 68% sensitivity and roughly 72% specificity, the model predicted progression of the ophthalmopathy.

This clonotype has a handful of counts. Its cognate antigen is unknown. Compared with germline, one end of the junction differs, possibly owing to a read error. RNA transcripts served as template for amplifying TCR beta CDR3 sequences. After a first-round RT-PCR with HTBI primers, a second-round multiplex PCR was run. TCRdb used MiXCR to reprocess the multiplex PCR reads, holding one entry per CDR3 protein. The sample consists of 600,000 to 950,000 distinct CDR3 sequences, 40% of them appearing once. Germline-derived CDR1 and CDR2 are SGHDN and FVKESK. CDR3 length equals 15 residues. This sequence joins TRBV14 and TRBJ1-2; D is unresolved. This receptor was obtained from an adult man with Graves' ophthalmopathy. Sequenced sample: peripheral blood. The CDR3 here is CASTQGTEYGYGYTF. The CDR3 nucleotides are TGTGCCAGCACCCAAGGAACGGAGTATGGGTATGGCTACACCTTC.